This is a list of T cell receptor beta chains from one sample in a study of T cell responses to AZD1222 COVID-19 vaccine. Some clones are missing from TCRdb's copy, which holds only in-frame ones; the method was immunoSEQ multiplex PCR. The repertoire holds under 300,000 clones, with approximately 95% as singletons. Sequencing used peripheral blood, obtained on day 0 of AZD1222 vaccination. These receptors all stem from an adult in good health. The CDR3 runs from the conserved cysteine through the conserved F or W. D genes are given only for firm matches. Only part of the rows carry a size: once, few, many, or a class if the clone is expanded.

clone size: .
D gene: TRBD1
J gene: TRBJ1-3
CDR3 length: 21
V gene: TRBV9
CDR3 DNA: TGTGCCAGCAGCCCCCACCCGGGACAGGGTAAATTTCGGAGCTCTGGAAACACCATATATTTT
CDR3 protein: CASSPHPGQGKFRSSGNTIYF

clone size: .
D gene: .
J gene: TRBJ1-6
CDR3 length: 13
V gene: TRBV3-1/TRBV3-2
CDR3 DNA: TGTGCCAGCAGCCAAGACAAGAGTCTGCATCTCCACTTT
CDR3 protein: CASSQDKSLHLHF

clone size: .
D gene: TRBD1
J gene: TRBJ1-6
CDR3 length: 15
V gene: TRBV27
CDR3 DNA: TGTGCCAGCAGTTTATCGACACAGGGGAATTCACCCCTCCACTTT
CDR3 protein: CASSLSTQGNSPLHF

clone size: .
D gene: TRBD1
J gene: TRBJ2-7
CDR3 length: 15
V gene: TRBV24-1
CDR3 DNA: TGTGCCACCAGTGCCCTGGGGGACAGAGCCTACGAGCAGTACTTC
CDR3 protein: CATSALGDRAYEQYF

clone size: .
D gene: .
J gene: TRBJ1-5
CDR3 length: 15
V gene: TRBV18
CDR3 DNA: TGTGCCAGCTCACCACAGAGTCAGGGAGGTCAGCCCCAGCATTTT
CDR3 protein: CASSPQSQGGQPQHF

clone size: .
D gene: TRBD2
J gene: TRBJ2-2
CDR3 length: 18
V gene: TRBV3-1/TRBV3-2
CDR3 DNA: TGTGCCAGCAGCCGCCGACTAGCGGGGGGGCCACGGACCGGGGAGCTGTTTTTT
CDR3 protein: CASSRRLAGGPRTGELFF

clone size: .
D gene: .
J gene: TRBJ2-1
CDR3 length: 13
V gene: TRBV5-1
CDR3 DNA: TGCGCCAGCAGCCTCGACCCCTCTGGTGAGCAGTTCTTC
CDR3 protein: CASSLDPSGEQFF

clone size: .
D gene: .
J gene: TRBJ1-5
CDR3 length: 13
V gene: TRBV12-3/TRBV12-4
CDR3 DNA: TGTGCCAGCAGTTGGACTCTAGATCAGCCCCAGCATTTT
CDR3 protein: CASSWTLDQPQHF

clone size: .
D gene: .
J gene: TRBJ1-2
CDR3 length: 15
V gene: TRBV3-1/TRBV3-2
CDR3 DNA: TGTGCCAGCAGCCAAGGTGGCCAGGGAGGGTACGGCTACACCTTC
CDR3 protein: CASSQGGQGGYGYTF

clone size: .
D gene: TRBD1
J gene: TRBJ2-7
CDR3 length: 15
V gene: TRBV5-1
CDR3 DNA: TGCGCCAGCCAAACCGGGACAGGGGGACTCTACGAGCAGTACTTC
CDR3 protein: CASQTGTGGLYEQYF

clone size: .
D gene: .
J gene: TRBJ1-3
CDR3 length: 15
V gene: TRBV28
CDR3 DNA: TGTGCCAGCAGTTTTCCCGTCGCCTCTGGAAACACCATATATTTT
CDR3 protein: CASSFPVASGNTIYF

clone size: .
D gene: .
J gene: TRBJ1-3
CDR3 length: 18
V gene: TRBV21-1
CDR3 DNA: TGTGCCAGCACCCGGGACAGGGGCGGGACAAACTCTGGAAACACCATATATTTT
CDR3 protein: CASTRDRGGTNSGNTIYF

clone size: .
D gene: TRBD1
J gene: TRBJ2-1
CDR3 length: 13
V gene: TRBV9
CDR3 DNA: TGTGCCAGCAGCACCCCCTCAGGGGGTGAGCAGTTCTTC
CDR3 protein: CASSTPSGGEQFF

clone size: .
D gene: .
J gene: TRBJ2-5
CDR3 length: 14
V gene: TRBV7-2
CDR3 DNA: TGTGCCAGCAGCTTAGCCTCACCGCCCCAGACCCAGTACTTC
CDR3 protein: CASSLASPPQTQYF

clone size: .
D gene: .
J gene: TRBJ2-7
CDR3 length: 12
V gene: TRBV29-1
CDR3 DNA: TGCAGCGGGGGCAGGGGAGTCCACGAGCAGTACTTC
CDR3 protein: CSGGRGVHEQYF

clone size: .
D gene: TRBD2
J gene: TRBJ2-5
CDR3 length: 15
V gene: TRBV10-3
CDR3 DNA: TGTGCCATCAGTAAGGGGCGGGGGGACCAAGAGACCCAGTACTTC
CDR3 protein: CAISKGRGDQETQYF

clone size: .
D gene: .
J gene: TRBJ1-4
CDR3 length: 13
V gene: TRBV28
CDR3 DNA: TGTGCCATCAACGTGAAGGGGCGGGAAAAACTGTTTTTT
CDR3 protein: CAINVKGREKLFF

clone size: .
D gene: .
J gene: TRBJ1-5
CDR3 length: 14
V gene: TRBV3-1/TRBV3-2
CDR3 DNA: TGTGCCAGCAGCTCCGGACTAAAGGATCAGCCCCAGCATTTT
CDR3 protein: CASSSGLKDQPQHF

clone size: .
D gene: .
J gene: TRBJ1-2
CDR3 length: 15
V gene: TRBV7-9
CDR3 DNA: TGTGCCAGCAGCCGTGAGCGGGGGATCACCTTTGGCTACACCTTC
CDR3 protein: CASSRERGITFGYTF

clone size: .
D gene: .
J gene: TRBJ2-5
CDR3 length: 14
V gene: TRBV2
CDR3 DNA: TGTGCCAGCAGCGGACTACTGTCCCGGGAGACCCAGTACTTC
CDR3 protein: CASSGLLSRETQYF

clone size: .
D gene: .
J gene: TRBJ2-7
CDR3 length: 14
V gene: TRBV5-1
CDR3 DNA: TGCGCCAGCAGCTTGCAAGGCAGCACCTACGAGCAGTACTTC
CDR3 protein: CASSLQGSTYEQYF

clone size: .
D gene: .
J gene: TRBJ2-1
CDR3 length: 11
V gene: TRBV19
CDR3 DNA: TGTGCCAGATGTCAGGGGAATGAGCAGTTCTTC
CDR3 protein: CARCQGNEQFF

clone size: .
D gene: .
J gene: TRBJ1-2
CDR3 length: 12
V gene: TRBV28
CDR3 DNA: TGTGCCAACCAGGGTCAGGGCGGTGGCTACACCTTC
CDR3 protein: CANQGQGGGYTF

clone size: once
D gene: .
J gene: TRBJ1-5
CDR3 length: 15
V gene: TRBV10-3
CDR3 DNA: TGTGCCATCAGCCCCACCAGGGGAGGGGGTCAGCCCCAGCATTTT
CDR3 protein: CAISPTRGGGQPQHF

clone size: .
D gene: .
J gene: TRBJ2-7
CDR3 length: 17
V gene: TRBV7-4
CDR3 DNA: TGTGCCAGCAGCTTTAATAATCCCGGACATAAGGATCTCGAGCAGTACTTC
CDR3 protein: CASSFNNPGHKDLEQYF

clone size: once
D gene: TRBD1
J gene: TRBJ2-1
CDR3 length: 15
V gene: TRBV9
CDR3 DNA: TGTGCCAGCAGCGTAGTGGGGACAGTTCGAAATGAGCAGTTCTTC
CDR3 protein: CASSVVGTVRNEQFF

clone size: .
D gene: TRBD1
J gene: TRBJ2-5
CDR3 length: 15
V gene: TRBV24-1
CDR3 DNA: TGTGCCACCAGTGATCCGGGACAGGGATCGGAGACCCAGTACTTC
CDR3 protein: CATSDPGQGSETQYF

clone size: .
D gene: .
J gene: TRBJ2-7
CDR3 length: 14
V gene: TRBV6-6
CDR3 DNA: TGTGCCAGCAGTTACTATGGCTATATCTACGAGCAGTACTTC
CDR3 protein: CASSYYGYIYEQYF

clone size: .
D gene: .
J gene: TRBJ2-7
CDR3 length: 13
V gene: TRBV24-1
CDR3 DNA: TGTGCCACCAGTGATACACCCACGGACGAGCAGTACTTC
CDR3 protein: CATSDTPTDEQYF

clone size: .
D gene: .
J gene: TRBJ1-5
CDR3 length: 17
V gene: TRBV30
CDR3 DNA: TGTGCCTGGAGTGTACGGCGGGGGGGGATTAACAATCAGCCCCAGCATTTT
CDR3 protein: CAWSVRRGGINNQPQHF

clone size: .
D gene: .
J gene: TRBJ1-6
CDR3 length: 14
V gene: TRBV6-6
CDR3 DNA: TGTGCCACCCAAAGGAACAGTATTAATTCACCCCTCCACTTT
CDR3 protein: CATQRNSINSPLHF